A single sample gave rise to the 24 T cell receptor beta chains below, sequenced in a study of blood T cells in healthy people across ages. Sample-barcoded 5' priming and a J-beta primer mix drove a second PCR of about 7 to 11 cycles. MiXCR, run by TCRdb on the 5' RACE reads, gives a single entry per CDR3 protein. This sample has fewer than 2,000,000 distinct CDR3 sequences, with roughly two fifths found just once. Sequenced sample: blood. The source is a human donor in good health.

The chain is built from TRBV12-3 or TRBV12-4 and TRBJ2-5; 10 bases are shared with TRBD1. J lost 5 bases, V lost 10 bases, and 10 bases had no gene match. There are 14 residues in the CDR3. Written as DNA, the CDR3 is TGTGCCACACACGCGGGACAGGGGTCTGAGACCCAGTACTTC. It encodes CATHAGQGSETQYF.

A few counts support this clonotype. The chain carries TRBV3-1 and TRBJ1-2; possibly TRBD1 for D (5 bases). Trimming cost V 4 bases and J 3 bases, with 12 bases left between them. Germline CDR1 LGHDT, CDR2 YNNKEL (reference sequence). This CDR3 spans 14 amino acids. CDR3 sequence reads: CASSPDGGYYGYTF. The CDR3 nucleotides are TGTGCCAGCAGCCCTGACGGGGGTTACTATGGCTACACCTTC.

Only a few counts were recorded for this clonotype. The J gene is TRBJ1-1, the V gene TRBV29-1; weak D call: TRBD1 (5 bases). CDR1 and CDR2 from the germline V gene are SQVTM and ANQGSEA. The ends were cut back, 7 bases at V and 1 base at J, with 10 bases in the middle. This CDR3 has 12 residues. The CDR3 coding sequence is TGCAGCGGGAGACAGAAGAACACTGAAGCTTTCTTT. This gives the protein CSGRQKNTEAFF.

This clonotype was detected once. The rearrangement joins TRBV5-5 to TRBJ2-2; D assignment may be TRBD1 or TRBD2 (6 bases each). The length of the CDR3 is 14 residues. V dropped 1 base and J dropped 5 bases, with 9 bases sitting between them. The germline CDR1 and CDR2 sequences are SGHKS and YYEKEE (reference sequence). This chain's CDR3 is CASSLRGATGELFF. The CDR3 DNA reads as TGTGCCAGCAGCTTGAGGGGGGCTACCGGGGAGCTGTTTTTT.

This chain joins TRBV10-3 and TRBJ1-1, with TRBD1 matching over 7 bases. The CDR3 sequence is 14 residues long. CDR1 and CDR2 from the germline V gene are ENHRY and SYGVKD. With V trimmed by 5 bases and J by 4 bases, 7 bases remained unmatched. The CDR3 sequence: CAISRQGGTTEAFF. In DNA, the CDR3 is TGTGCCATCAGTCGACAGGGAGGGACCACTGAAGCTTTCTTT.

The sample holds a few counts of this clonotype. In nucleotides, the CDR3 is TGTGCCAGCGGGGGGAATCAGCCCCAGCATTTT. It is translated as CASGGNQPQHF. The chain recombines TRBV28 with TRBJ1-5; a weak D match, TRBD1 (5 bases). CDR1 and CDR2 from the germline V gene are MDHEN and SYDVKM. V shed 8 bases and J shed 4 bases, with 6 bases lying between them. The CDR3 consists of 11 residues.

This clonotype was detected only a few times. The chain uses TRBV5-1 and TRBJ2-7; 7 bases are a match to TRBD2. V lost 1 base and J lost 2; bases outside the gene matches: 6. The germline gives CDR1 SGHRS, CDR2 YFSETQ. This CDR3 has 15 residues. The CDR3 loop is CASSLKRGRAYEQYF. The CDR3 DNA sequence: TGCGCCAGCAGCTTGAAGCGGGGCAGGGCCTACGAGCAGTACTTC.

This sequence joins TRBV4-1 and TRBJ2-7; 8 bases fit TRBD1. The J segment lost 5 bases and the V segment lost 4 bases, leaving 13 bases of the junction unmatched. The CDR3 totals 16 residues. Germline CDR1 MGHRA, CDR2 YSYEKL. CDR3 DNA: TGCGCCAGCAGCCGAGACCCAGGACAGGGAGGCCACGAGCAGTACTTC. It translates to CASSRDPGQGGHEQYF.

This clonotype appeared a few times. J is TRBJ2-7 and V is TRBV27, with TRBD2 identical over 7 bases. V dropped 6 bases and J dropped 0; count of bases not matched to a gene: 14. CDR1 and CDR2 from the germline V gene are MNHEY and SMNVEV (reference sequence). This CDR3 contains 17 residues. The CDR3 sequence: CASRYLTRTGGSYEQYF. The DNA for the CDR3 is TGTGCCAGCAGATATCTAACGAGGACGGGGGGCTCCTACGAGCAGTACTTC.

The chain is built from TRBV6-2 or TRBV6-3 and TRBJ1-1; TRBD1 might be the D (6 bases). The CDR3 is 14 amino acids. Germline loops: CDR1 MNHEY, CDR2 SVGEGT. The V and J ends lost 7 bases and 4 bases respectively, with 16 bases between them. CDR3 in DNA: TGTGCCAGCAAATTGGGAGGGGGTCTCACTGAAGCTTTCTTT. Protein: CASKLGGGLTEAFF.

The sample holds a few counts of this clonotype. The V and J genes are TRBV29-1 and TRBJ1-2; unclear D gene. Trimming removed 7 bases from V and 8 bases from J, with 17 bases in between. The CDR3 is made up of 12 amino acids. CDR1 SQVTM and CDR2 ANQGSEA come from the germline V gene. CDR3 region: CSAPLWGRGYTF. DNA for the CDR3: TGCAGCGCTCCCCTGTGGGGTCGGGGCTACACCTTC.

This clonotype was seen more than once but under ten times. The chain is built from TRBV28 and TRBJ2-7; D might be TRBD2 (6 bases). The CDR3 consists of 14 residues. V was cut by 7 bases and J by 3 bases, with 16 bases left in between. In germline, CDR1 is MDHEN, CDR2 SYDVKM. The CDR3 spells CASIGTLPNYEQYF. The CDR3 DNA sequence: TGTGCCAGCATTGGGACTCTGCCTAACTACGAGCAGTACTTC.

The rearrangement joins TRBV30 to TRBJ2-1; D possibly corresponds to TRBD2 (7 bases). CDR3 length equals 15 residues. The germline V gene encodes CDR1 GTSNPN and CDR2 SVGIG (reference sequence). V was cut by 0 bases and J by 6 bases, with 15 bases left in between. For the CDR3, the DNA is TGTGCCTGGAGTGTATGGCAGGGAGGGGGCAATGAGCAGTTCTTC. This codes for CAWSVWQGGGNEQFF.

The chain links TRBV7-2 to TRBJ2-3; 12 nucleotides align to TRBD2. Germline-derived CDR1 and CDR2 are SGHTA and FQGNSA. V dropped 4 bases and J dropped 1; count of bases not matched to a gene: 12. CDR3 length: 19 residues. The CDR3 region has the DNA TGTGCCAGCAGCTATCCCCGACGACTAGCGGGGGATCGCACAGATACGCAGTATTTT. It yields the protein CASSYPRRLAGDRTDTQYF. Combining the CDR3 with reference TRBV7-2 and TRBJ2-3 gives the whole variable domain GAGVSQSPSNKVTEKGKDVELRCDPISGHTALYWYRQSLGQGLEFLIYFQGNSAPDKSGLPSDRFSAERTGGSVSTLTIQRTQQEDSAVYLCASSYPRRLAGDRTDTQYFGPGTRLTVL.

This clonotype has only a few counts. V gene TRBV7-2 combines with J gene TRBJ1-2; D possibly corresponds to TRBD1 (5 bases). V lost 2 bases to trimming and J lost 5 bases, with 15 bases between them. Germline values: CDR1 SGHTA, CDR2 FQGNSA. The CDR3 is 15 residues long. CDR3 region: CTSSLSPGGGYGYTF. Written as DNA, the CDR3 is TGTACCAGCAGCTTATCTCCGGGTGGGGGGTATGGCTACACCTTC.

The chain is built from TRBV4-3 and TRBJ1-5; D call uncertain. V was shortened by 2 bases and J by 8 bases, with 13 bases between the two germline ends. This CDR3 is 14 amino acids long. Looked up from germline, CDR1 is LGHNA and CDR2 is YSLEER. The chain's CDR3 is CASSQSAYGKPQHF. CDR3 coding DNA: TGCGCCAGCAGCCAAAGCGCTTATGGGAAGCCCCAGCATTTT.

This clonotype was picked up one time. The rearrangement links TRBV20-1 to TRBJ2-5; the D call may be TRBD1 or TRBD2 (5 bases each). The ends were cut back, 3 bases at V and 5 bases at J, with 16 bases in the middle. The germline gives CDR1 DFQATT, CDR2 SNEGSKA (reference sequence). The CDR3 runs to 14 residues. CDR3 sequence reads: CSASWQGGPETQYF. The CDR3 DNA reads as TGCAGTGCTAGTTGGCAGGGCGGGCCGGAGACCCAGTACTTC.

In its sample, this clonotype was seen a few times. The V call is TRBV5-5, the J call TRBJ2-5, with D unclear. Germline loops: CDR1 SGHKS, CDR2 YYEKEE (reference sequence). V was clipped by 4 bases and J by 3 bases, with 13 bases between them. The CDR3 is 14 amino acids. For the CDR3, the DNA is TGTGCCAGCAGCCTAATGGTGGTCAAAGAGACCCAGTACTTC. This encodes CASSLMVVKETQYF.

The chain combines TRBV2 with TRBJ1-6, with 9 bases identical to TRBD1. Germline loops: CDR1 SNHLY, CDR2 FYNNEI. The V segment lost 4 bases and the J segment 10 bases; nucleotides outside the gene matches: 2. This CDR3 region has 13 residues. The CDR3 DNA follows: TGTGCCAGCAGTGCCGGACAGGGGTCACCCCTCCACTTT. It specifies CASSAGQGSPLHF.

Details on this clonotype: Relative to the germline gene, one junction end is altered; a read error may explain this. This CDR3 reads CANSYQTVGQNIQYF. CDR3 DNA: TGTGCCAACAGCTACCAGACAGTTGGCCAAAACATTCAGTACTTC. The genes are TRBV7-2 and TRBJ2-4; possible D gene TRBD1, 5 bases. The CDR3 totals 15 residues. Per germline, CDR1 SGHTA and CDR2 FQGNSA.

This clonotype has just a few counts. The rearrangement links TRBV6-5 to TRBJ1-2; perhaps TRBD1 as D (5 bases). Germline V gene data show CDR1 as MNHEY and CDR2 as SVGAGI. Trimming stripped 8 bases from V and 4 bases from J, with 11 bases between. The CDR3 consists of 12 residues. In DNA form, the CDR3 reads TGTGCCAGCCACAGGTTGGGCTATGGCTACACCTTC. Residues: CASHRLGYGYTF.

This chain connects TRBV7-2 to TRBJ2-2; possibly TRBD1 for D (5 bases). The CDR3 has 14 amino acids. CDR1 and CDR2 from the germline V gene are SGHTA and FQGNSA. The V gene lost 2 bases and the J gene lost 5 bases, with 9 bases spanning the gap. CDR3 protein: CASSLQQVTGELFF. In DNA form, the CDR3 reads TGTGCCAGCAGCTTACAACAGGTTACCGGGGAGCTGTTTTTT.

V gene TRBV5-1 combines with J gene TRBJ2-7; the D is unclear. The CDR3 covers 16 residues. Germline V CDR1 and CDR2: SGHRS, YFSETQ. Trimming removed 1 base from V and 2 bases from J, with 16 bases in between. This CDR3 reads CASSLTPLGSTYEQYF. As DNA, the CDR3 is TGCGCCAGCAGCTTGACGCCCCTGGGATCGACCTACGAGCAGTACTTC.

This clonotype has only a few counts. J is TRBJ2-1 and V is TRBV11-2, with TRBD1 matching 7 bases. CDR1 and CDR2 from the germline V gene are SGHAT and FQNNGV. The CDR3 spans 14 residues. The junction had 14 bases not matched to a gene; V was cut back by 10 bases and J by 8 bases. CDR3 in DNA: TGTGCCACCAAACAGGGGATGAGGGGCTATGAGCAGTTCTTC. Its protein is CATKQGMRGYEQFF.